Below are 32 T cell receptor beta chains sequenced from a single sample in a study of cytomegalovirus exposure and HLA in healthy donors. The PCR had 60 Vbeta and 13 Jbeta primers. The table came from immunoSEQ multiplex PCR; TCRdb's copy has only in-frame clones and leaves some out. The sample holds about 190,000 clones, 75% to 80% seen once. Sequencing input: PBMCs. The receptors were sampled from a woman aged 30 to 39 in good health and CMV-seropositive.

This clone came up a few times. V usage is TRBV4-3 and J usage is TRBJ2-7; D not certain. Germline CDR1 LGHNA, CDR2 YSLEER. The CDR3 has 14 amino acids. V lost 1 base to trimming and J lost 1 base, with 8 bases between them. For the CDR3, the DNA is TGCGCCAGCAGCCAAGGACAAACTTCCTACGAGCAGTACTTC. Amino acids: CASSQGQTSYEQYF.

For the CDR3, the DNA is TGTGCCAGCAGTTCTACAGACGGGAGTTCCTACGAGCAGTACTTC. It translates to CASSSTDGSSYEQYF. V is TRBV27 and J is TRBJ2-7, with a tentative D call TRBD2 (6 bases). The germline CDR1 and CDR2 sequences are MNHEY and SMNVEV (reference sequence). The CDR3 runs 15 residues. V lost 4 bases and J lost 1, with 14 bases in between.

This clone has just one count. The chain has TRBV5-6 and TRBJ1-6; 9 bases line up with TRBD1. Germline CDR1 is SGHDT and CDR2 is YYEEEE. The CDR3 contains 15 residues. V was clipped by 4 bases and J by 7 bases; unmatched bases: 6. The CDR3 region has the DNA TGTGCCAGCAGCCGATCGGACAGGGGAAATTCACCCCTCCACTTT. It translates to CASSRSDRGNSPLHF.

This sequence joins TRBV4-1 and TRBJ2-1, with TRBD2 matching over 13 bases. The CDR3 covers 16 residues. V shed 5 bases and J 7 bases; nucleotides not matched to a gene: 8. Germline CDR1 is MGHRA and CDR2 is YSYEKL. The DNA of the CDR3 is TGCGCCAGCAGCGCGGGAGCGGGACTAGCGGGAAATGAGCAGTTCTTC. It encodes CASSAGAGLAGNEQFF.

The CDR3 sequence: CASSQDRNLAGEETQYF. The DNA of the CDR3 is TGTGCCAGCAGCCAAGATAGGAACCTAGCGGGAGAAGAGACCCAGTACTTC. The J gene is TRBJ2-5, the V gene TRBV4-2; 10 bases match TRBD2. The V segment lost 0 bases and the J segment 3 bases; nucleotides outside the gene matches: 7. The CDR3 spans 17 residues. Germline V gene lookup returns CDR1 LGHNA and CDR2 YNFKEQ.

The table lists this clone with a few counts. The chain couples TRBV7-9 to TRBJ2-7, with 15 nucleotides matching TRBD2. CDR3 length equals 18 residues. V shed 5 bases and J 2 bases; nucleotides not matched to a gene: 10. The germline V gene has CDR1 SEHNR and CDR2 FQNEAQ (reference sequence). The CDR3 region has the DNA TGTGCCAGCAGCCCGGGACTAGCGGGAGGCAACTTACCCTACGAGCAGTACTTC. It codes for CASSPGLAGGNLPYEQYF.

This clone is a singleton in its sample. CDR3 residues: CASSEIDSHTDTQYF. CDR3 DNA sequence: TGTGCCAGCAGTGAAATCGACTCCCACACAGATACGCAGTATTTT. The gene calls are TRBV6-1 and TRBJ2-3; D unresolved. The CDR3 totals 15 residues. Germline values: CDR1 MNHNS, CDR2 SASEGT. Trimming removed 2 bases from V and 2 bases from J, with 11 bases in between.

This clone appeared a few times. This chain connects TRBV6-1 to TRBJ2-5, with TRBD1 identical over 10 bases. J was trimmed by 2 bases and V by 2 bases; bases with no gene match: 2. Germline-derived CDR1 and CDR2 are MNHNS and SASEGT. The CDR3 consists of 15 residues. CDR3 coding DNA: TGTGCCAGCAGTGAATGGACAGGGGGTCAAGAGACCCAGTACTTC. Protein product: CASSEWTGGQETQYF.

As for this clone: The identical CDR3 is also encoded by other nucleotide sequences in the sample. The rearrangement joins TRBV30 to TRBJ2-5, with D possibly TRBD1 on 6 matching bases. CDR3 length: 14 amino acids. Germline values: CDR1 GTSNPN, CDR2 SVGIG (reference sequence). V was cut by 5 bases and J by 1 base, with 14 bases left in between. The CDR3 bases are TGTGCCTGGTCAGGGGTCAGTCGCCAAGAGACCCAGTACTTC. It translates to CAWSGVSRQETQYF.

The rearrangement joins TRBV28 to TRBJ1-4, with D tentatively TRBD1 (6 bases). The CDR3 is 21 amino acids. CDR1 MDHEN and CDR2 SYDVKM come from the germline V gene. With 4 bases removed from V and 2 bases from J, the gap between germline ends came to 29 bases. The CDR3 DNA reads TGTGCCAGCAGTTCCCTTGGAAGGTGGGGGGGCTCACCAGCCACTAATGAAAAACTGTTTTTT. It codes for CASSSLGRWGGSPATNEKLFF.

The chain links TRBV6-1 to TRBJ2-1; tentatively, D is TRBD2 (6 bases). From germline, CDR1 is MNHNS and CDR2 SASEGT. The CDR3 has 15 amino acids. V was clipped by 2 bases and J by 0 bases, with 8 bases between them. The CDR3 DNA is TGTGCCAGCAGTGAACTAGCGTACTCCTACAATGAGCAGTTCTTC. Amino acids: CASSELAYSYNEQFF.

This chain joins TRBV5-5 and TRBJ1-1, with D uncertain. The ends were cut back, 4 bases at V and 5 bases at J, with 9 bases in the middle. The CDR3 length is 12 residues. The germline V gene encodes CDR1 SGHKS and CDR2 YYEKEE (reference sequence). CDR3 sequence: CASSLQVTEAFF. CDR3 nucleotide sequence: TGTGCCAGCAGCCTCCAGGTGACTGAAGCTTTCTTT. Full variable domain (rest looked up from reference TRBV5-5 and TRBJ1-1): DAGVTQSPTHLIKTRGQQVTLRCSPISGHKSVSWYQQVLGQGPQFIFQYYEKEERGRGNFPDRFSARQFPNYSSELNVNALLLGDSALYLCASSLQVTEAFFGQGTRLTVV.

This chain joins TRBV6-1 and TRBJ2-7; tentative D call: TRBD2 (5 bases). The CDR3 is 14 amino acids. V lost 3 bases and J lost 5, with 14 bases in between. From germline, CDR1 is MNHNS and CDR2 SASEGT. The CDR3 spells CASSEGESVDEQYF. DNA for the CDR3: TGTGCCAGCAGTGAGGGAGAGTCAGTCGACGAGCAGTACTTC.

The chain employs TRBV5-4 and TRBJ1-1; possibly TRBD1 for D (6 bases). The CDR3 extends over 12 amino acids. CDR1 SGHNT and CDR2 YYREEE come from the germline V gene (reference sequence). The V end lost 3 bases, the J end lost 7 bases, and 10 bases lay between the germline ends. CDR3 protein: CASSSTGYEAFF. CDR3 sequence (DNA): TGTGCCAGCAGCTCAACAGGGTATGAAGCTTTCTTT.

This clone was counted a single time. The genes are TRBV7-9 and TRBJ1-6; D ambiguous. The CDR3 is 15 amino acids. Germline CDR1 SEHNR, CDR2 FQNEAQ (reference sequence). Trimming shortened V by 4 bases and J by 7 bases, and 14 bases separated the two germline ends. The CDR3 nucleotides read TGTGCCAGCAGCTCTCTCAGGCAGCTAAATTCACCCCTCCACTTT. It yields the protein CASSSLRQLNSPLHF.

This clone has just one count. The chain employs TRBV9 and TRBJ2-1; TRBD2 matches at 11 bases. This CDR3 is 19 amino acids long. Germline loops: CDR1 SGDLS, CDR2 YYNGEE. V was pared by 4 bases and J by 6 bases, with 18 bases of the junction left unmatched. The CDR3 reads CASSPSLGLAGGKGNEQFF. CDR3 bases: TGTGCCAGCAGCCCGAGCCTGGGGCTAGCGGGAGGAAAGGGCAATGAGCAGTTCTTC.

Only a few counts were recorded for this clone. The chain joins TRBV28 to TRBJ1-1; 9 nucleotides match TRBD1. After removal of 6 bases from V and 4 bases from J, the junction contained 3 bases not matched to a gene. The CDR3 extends over 13 amino acids. Germline V gives CDR1 MDHEN, CDR2 SYDVKM. CDR3: CASRTTGGTEAFF. Here the CDR3 DNA reads TGTGCCAGCAGAACGACAGGGGGCACTGAAGCTTTCTTT.

This rearrangement joins TRBV9 to TRBJ2-7; weak D call: TRBD1 (7 bases). The length of the CDR3 is 14 residues. Germline lookup yields CDR1 SGDLS and CDR2 YYNGEE. The V gene lost 3 bases and the J gene lost 4 bases, with 14 bases spanning the gap. The CDR3 sequence is CASSAGGRGYEQYF. In DNA form, the CDR3 reads TGTGCCAGCAGCGCAGGGGGGCGCGGTTACGAGCAGTACTTC.

In this sample, this clone turned up a few times. The rearrangement uses TRBV18 and TRBJ2-6, with TRBD1 as a possible D gene (6 bases). The CDR3 consists of 15 residues. CDR1 KGHSH and CDR2 LQKENI come from the germline V gene. V was shortened by 3 bases and J by 4 bases, with 10 bases between the two germline ends. The CDR3 here is CASSPAGVGANVLTF. Written as DNA, the CDR3 is TGTGCCAGCTCACCCGCAGGGGTCGGGGCCAACGTCCTGACTTTC.

The chain links TRBV14 to TRBJ2-2, with 7 bases fitting TRBD1. The CDR3 is 15 residues long. Germline-derived CDR1 and CDR2 are SGHDN and FVKESK. With V trimmed by 3 bases and J by 3 bases, 4 bases remained unmatched. The chain's CDR3 is CASSHHRGDTGELFF. In DNA, the CDR3 is TGTGCCAGCAGCCATCACAGGGGTGACACCGGGGAGCTGTTTTTT.

This clone was counted once. The chain joins TRBV7-6 to TRBJ2-7; TRBD2 is a possible D gene (6 bases). In germline, CDR1 is SGHVS, CDR2 FNYEAQ. Trimming shortened V by 2 bases and J by 5 bases, and 16 bases separated the two germline ends. This CDR3 is 15 amino acids long. The CDR3 DNA is TGTGCCAGCAGCTTAATAACGGGAGTAAGCCACGAGCAGTACTTC. This encodes CASSLITGVSHEQYF.

This chain uses TRBV6-6 with TRBJ2-1; 11 bases are a match to TRBD2. This CDR3 spans 16 amino acids. CDR1 and CDR2 (germline): MNHNY, SVGAGI (reference sequence). The V gene end was trimmed by 1 base and the J gene end by 14 bases; junction bases not matched to a gene: 13. CDR3 loop: CASSYWGLAGGGGEFF. As DNA, the CDR3 is TGTGCCAGCAGTTACTGGGGCCTAGCGGGGGGAGGTGGGGAGTTCTTC.

This sequence joins TRBV4-1 and TRBJ2-1, with D perhaps TRBD1 (6 bases). The length of the CDR3 is 16 residues. CDR1 and CDR2 (germline): MGHRA, YSYEKL. The V and J ends lost 4 bases and 4 bases respectively, with 17 bases between them. The CDR3 sequence is CASSLGAGTKYNEQFF. The CDR3, as DNA: TGCGCCAGCAGCCTTGGGGCCGGGACAAAGTACAATGAGCAGTTCTTC.

The chain carries TRBV19 and TRBJ1-4, with a tentative D call TRBD1 (5 bases). Germline-derived CDR1 and CDR2 are LNHDA and SQIVND (reference sequence). There are 15 residues in the CDR3. Trimming cost V 6 bases and J 5 bases, with 16 bases left between them. The CDR3 loop reads CASSRGTDMNEKLFF. CDR3 nucleotides: TGTGCCAGTAGCCGCGGGACGGACATGAATGAAAAACTGTTTTTT.

This sequence joins TRBV11-2 and TRBJ1-6; D is unresolved. Trimming pared 1 base from V and 4 bases from J, leaving 8 bases between. The germline CDR1 and CDR2 sequences are SGHAT and FQNNGV. The CDR3 is made up of 15 amino acids. CDR3 region: CASSLGLGYNSPLHF. The CDR3 bases are TGTGCCAGCAGCTTAGGACTAGGGTATAATTCACCCCTCCACTTT.

A single count supports this clone. The rearrangement uses TRBV28 and TRBJ1-2, with D maybe TRBD1 (5 bases). CDR3 length: 15 residues. The V and J ends lost 1 base and 0 bases respectively, with 9 bases between them. Germline V lookup: CDR1 MDHEN, CDR2 SYDVKM. The CDR3 spells CASSLLGGPNYGYTF. The CDR3 DNA reads as TGTGCCAGCAGTTTATTGGGGGGACCTAACTATGGCTACACCTTC.

V and J are TRBV27 and TRBJ1-5; 7 bases agree with TRBD1. J lost 4 bases, V lost 8 bases, and 11 bases had no gene match. This CDR3 has 15 amino acids. Per the germline V gene, CDR1 is MNHEY and CDR2 is SMNVEV (reference sequence). CDR3 DNA: TGTGCCAGCTCACCCGCAGGGGGGTTTAATCAGCCCCAGCATTTT. This gives the protein CASSPAGGFNQPQHF.

This clone came up once. The V and J genes are TRBV7-8 and TRBJ2-1; perhaps TRBD2 as D (6 bases). CDR3 size: 13 residues. CDR1 is SGHVS, CDR2 FQNEAQ, per germline. V lost 6 bases, J lost 5 bases, and 11 bases lay in between. CDR3 in amino acids: CASSSWRDNEQFF. In nucleotides, the CDR3 is TGTGCCAGCAGTTCCTGGAGGGACAATGAGCAGTTCTTC.

This clone was seen more than once but under ten times. The rearrangement uses TRBV21-1 and TRBJ2-7; TRBD2, the table's D call, was not compared with the DNA. TRBV21-1 counts as a pseudogene. The CDR3 runs to 14 residues. CDR3 amino acids: CASSRLAGVYEQYF. CDR3 nucleotide sequence: TGTGCCAGCAGCAGACTAGCGGGAGTGTACGAGCAGTACTTC.

The chain uses TRBV10-3 and TRBJ2-7, with 7 bases lining up with TRBD1. Germline assignment: CDR1 ENHRY and CDR2 SYGVKD. V gave up 8 bases and J gave up 8 bases; unmatched junction bases: 9. The CDR3 length is 12 residues. The CDR3 region has the DNA TGTGCCATCGGGGCCGACAGGGTTCAGCAGTACTTC. Encoded protein: CAIGADRVQQYF.

This clone was counted a few times. The rearrangement uses TRBV18 and TRBJ2-7; 9 bases are a match to TRBD2. The CDR3 covers 16 residues. Trimming cost V 3 bases and J 0 bases; bases outside gene matches: 6. Germline-derived CDR1 and CDR2 are KGHSH and LQKENI. This CDR3 reads CASSPVTSGISYEQYF. The CDR3 DNA is TGTGCCAGCTCACCCGTGACTAGCGGAATCTCCTACGAGCAGTACTTC.

V usage is TRBV6-1 and J usage is TRBJ2-1; 10 positions agree with TRBD2. The V gene's germline CDR1 is MNHNS and CDR2 SASEGT. V lost 4 bases and J lost 6; bases outside the gene matches: 6. This CDR3 comprises 15 residues. The CDR3 nucleotides are TGTGCCAGCAGTGGGCTAGCGGGGGTGTTCAATGAGCAGTTCTTC. Protein sequence: CASSGLAGVFNEQFF.